Listed here are 26 T cell receptor beta chains from one sample, sequenced in a study of lymphopenia after photon versus proton radiotherapy. The protocol was immunoSEQ multiplex PCR, while the TCRdb copy is restricted to in-frame clones and leaves out a portion. This sample has some 27,000 clones, with roughly 90% found just once. Sequencing was performed on peripheral blood, taken from a patient treated with photon-based radiotherapy. The receptors derive from a man in his forties or fifties with gastric cancer.

This chain links TRBV19 with TRBJ2-2; D is undetermined. The CDR3 covers 15 residues. V was trimmed by 5 bases and J by 3 bases, leaving 13 bases between them. Germline V gives CDR1 LNHDA, CDR2 SQIVND (reference sequence). CDR3 nucleotides: TGTGCCAGTAGTGATCTAGGACGCTACACCGGGGAGCTGTTTTTT. As protein: CASSDLGRYTGELFF. Filled out from reference TRBV19 and TRBJ2-2, the complete variable domain reads DGGITQSPKYLFRKEGQNVTLSCEQNLNHDAMYWYRQDPGQGLRLIYYSQIVNDFQKGDIAEGYSVSREKKESFPLTVTSAQKNPTAFYLCASSDLGRYTGELFFGEGSRLTVL.

This chain links TRBV6-1 with TRBJ2-7, with 10 bases aligning to TRBD2. This CDR3 is 15 amino acids long. Germline assignment: CDR1 MNHNS and CDR2 SASEGT. With V trimmed by 3 bases and J by 2 bases, 4 bases remained unmatched. CDR3: CASSESSGGTYEQYF. The CDR3 nucleotides read TGTGCCAGCAGTGAGAGTAGCGGGGGGACCTACGAGCAGTACTTC.

The V gene is TRBV9, the J gene TRBJ2-2; D possibly uses TRBD1 or TRBD2 (7 bases each). The V and J ends lost 4 bases and 6 bases respectively, with 19 bases between them. Germline-derived CDR1 and CDR2 are SGDLS and YYNGEE. This CDR3 spans 16 amino acids. The CDR3 loop reads CASSPLFQGGAGELFF. In DNA, the CDR3 is TGTGCCAGCAGCCCCTTATTCCAGGGGGGGGCCGGGGAGCTGTTTTTT.

V and J are TRBV28 and TRBJ1-4; D call uncertain. V lost 3 bases and J lost 7, with 15 bases in between. The CDR3 is 15 residues long. Germline CDR1 MDHEN, CDR2 SYDVKM. DNA of the CDR3: TGTGCCAGCAGTTTTCGACACGGAGGAATTGAAAAACTGTTTTTT. It encodes CASSFRHGGIEKLFF.

CDR3 coding DNA: TGTGCCAGCTCACGCTACGGGGGAGAGACCCAGTACTTC. The encoded protein is CASSRYGGETQYF. This chain connects TRBV18 to TRBJ2-5, with D perhaps TRBD2 (6 bases). Trimming removed 4 bases at V and 4 bases at J, with 10 bases between. This CDR3 is 13 amino acids long. In germline, CDR1 is KGHSH, CDR2 LQKENI.

This chain links TRBV11-1 with TRBJ2-3, with D perhaps assigned TRBD1 or TRBD2 (6 bases each). CDR3 size: 14 residues. CDR1 and CDR2 from the germline V gene are SGHAT and FQDESV (reference sequence). V dropped 1 base and J dropped 6 bases, with 11 bases sitting between them. The CDR3 reads CASSLEWGADTQYF. CDR3 DNA sequence: TGTGCCAGCAGCTTAGAGTGGGGGGCGGATACGCAGTATTTT.

This clone appeared once. The chain joins TRBV27 to TRBJ2-7, with TRBD2 matching 13 bases. The CDR3 consists of 16 residues. Germline-derived CDR1 and CDR2 are MNHEY and SMNVEV (reference sequence). Unmatched junction bases numbered 7, after V lost 6 bases and J lost 2 bases. The CDR3 coding sequence is TGTGCCAGCAGACAGAGACTAGCGGGGGGCCCCTACGAGCAGTACGTC. Its translation is CASRQRLAGGPYEQYV.

This clone was found once. The V and J genes are TRBV4-1 and TRBJ2-1; a weak D match, TRBD2 (5 bases). CDR1 MGHRA and CDR2 YSYEKL come from the germline V gene. Trimming left V 3 bases short and J 5 bases short, with 14 bases between. This CDR3 contains 15 residues. The DNA of the CDR3 is TGCGCCAGCAGCCAGATGAGGACTCCGAACAATGAGCAGTTCTTC. It translates to CASSQMRTPNNEQFF.

This chain uses TRBV27 with TRBJ1-1; TRBD1 is a possible D gene (5 bases). V was clipped by 3 bases and J by 7 bases, with 12 bases between them. The germline gives CDR1 MNHEY, CDR2 SMNVEV (reference sequence). CDR3 size: 13 residues. The CDR3 reads CASSFQRGSEAFF. CDR3 DNA: TGTGCCAGCAGTTTCCAACGGGGGAGTGAAGCTTTCTTT.

The genes are TRBV5-6 and TRBJ2-5, with no clear D. Looked up from germline, CDR1 is SGHDT and CDR2 is YYEEEE. The length of the CDR3 is 12 residues. V lost 2 bases and J 3 bases, leaving 5 bases between the germline ends. DNA of the CDR3: TGTGCCAGCAGCTTCATAAAAGAGACCCAGTACTTC. Protein sequence: CASSFIKETQYF.

The chain combines TRBV6-4 with TRBJ2-2, with 7 bases fitting TRBD1. CDR1 is MRHNA, CDR2 SNTAGT, per germline. The trim removed 2 bases at V and 3 bases at J, leaving 0 bases unmatched. The CDR3 consists of 14 residues. CDR3 amino acids: CASSDQGDTGELFF. The CDR3 DNA is TGTGCCAGCAGTGACCAGGGGGACACCGGGGAGCTGTTTTTT.

The chain combines TRBV7-9 with TRBJ2-3; the D is unclear. V lost 2 bases, J lost 4 bases, and 4 bases lay in between. The CDR3 is 12 amino acids. Germline V gives CDR1 SEHNR, CDR2 FQNEAQ (reference sequence). CDR3 loop: CASSLRADTQYF. DNA for the CDR3: TGTGCCAGCAGCTTACGGGCAGATACGCAGTATTTT.

The CDR3, as DNA: TGTGCCAGCAGTCCGAGACTAGCGGGGGCCCTATCCTACGAGCAGTACTTC. It codes for CASSPRLAGALSYEQYF. J is TRBJ2-7 and V is TRBV27, with TRBD2 matching over 12 bases. The V and J ends lost 5 bases and 1 base, in that order; junction bases with no gene match: 9. This CDR3 spans 17 amino acids. Germline CDR1 and CDR2: MNHEY and SMNVEV (reference sequence).

V is TRBV4-1 and J is TRBJ2-2, with no clear D. Germline CDR1 is MGHRA and CDR2 is YSYEKL. The V end was cut by 1 base, the J end by 4 bases, with 7 bases between. CDR3 length equals 14 residues. The CDR3 DNA follows: TGCGCCAGCAGCCAAGTGGCTAGCACCGGGGAGCTGTTTTTT. The encoded protein is CASSQVASTGELFF.

The chain is built from TRBV4-1 and TRBJ2-4; the D gene is possibly TRBD1 (6 bases). Germline V gives CDR1 MGHRA, CDR2 YSYEKL. The CDR3 is made up of 12 amino acids. The V gene lost 1 base and the J gene lost 13 bases, with 11 bases spanning the gap. The CDR3 DNA reads as TGCGCCAGCAGCCAAGGGAGGACAGAACAGTACTTC. It codes for CASSQGRTEQYF.

The genes are TRBV5-6 and TRBJ2-7; D remains unclear. CDR3 length equals 13 residues. V shed 0 bases and J shed 0 bases, with 4 bases lying between them. Germline CDR1 is SGHDT and CDR2 is YYEEEE. In DNA form, the CDR3 reads TGTGCCAGCAGCTTGGCTAGCTCCTACGAGCAGTACGTC. Translated: CASSLASSYEQYV.

The chain recombines TRBV30 with TRBJ1-2, with D maybe TRBD1 (6 bases). The CDR3 is 12 residues long. Germline CDR1 and CDR2: GTSNPN and SVGIG (reference sequence). Trimming took off 4 bases at V and 8 bases at J, with 14 bases between the two ends. The CDR3 sequence is CAWTRTVLGYTF. The CDR3 DNA sequence: TGTGCCTGGACCCGGACAGTTTTAGGCTACACCTTC.

This chain uses TRBV6-4 with TRBJ2-3; the D is unclear. The CDR3 contains 13 residues. V lost 6 bases and J 2 bases, leaving 9 bases between the germline ends. Germline CDR1 MRHNA, CDR2 SNTAGT. The CDR3 protein is CASSATFTDTQYF. The CDR3 bases are TGTGCCAGCAGCGCGACATTCACAGATACGCAGTATTTT.

J is TRBJ2-3 and V is TRBV11-3; TRBD1 matches at 8 bases. The germline gives CDR1 SGHNT, CDR2 YENEEA. Trimming at V came to 3 bases and at J to 1 base, leaving 3 bases not matched to a gene. The CDR3 extends over 15 amino acids. In DNA form, the CDR3 reads TGTGCCAGCAGCTTTACAGGGGGTCGCACAGATACGCAGTATTTT. This gives the protein CASSFTGGRTDTQYF.

The DNA of the CDR3 is TGCGCCAGCAGCCAAGGCCCCAGCTCCTACGAGCAGTACTTC. It is translated as CASSQGPSSYEQYF. This chain joins TRBV4-1 and TRBJ2-7; D uncertain. Germline V gives CDR1 MGHRA, CDR2 YSYEKL. The CDR3 totals 14 residues. Trimming pared 1 base from V and 0 bases from J, leaving 7 bases between.

The rearrangement uses TRBV15 and TRBJ2-5; no clear D gene. CDR3 size: 15 residues. Germline values: CDR1 LNHNV, CDR2 YYDKDF (reference sequence). V lost 0 bases and J 0 bases, leaving 8 bases between the germline ends. The CDR3: CATSREPKYQETQYF. DNA for the CDR3: TGTGCCACCAGCAGAGAACCGAAGTACCAAGAGACCCAGTACTTC.

The chain combines TRBV11-1 with TRBJ2-7; D uncertain. Trimming cost V 1 base and J 0 bases, with 10 bases left between them. This CDR3 region has 15 residues. The germline V gene encodes CDR1 SGHAT and CDR2 FQDESV (reference sequence). The CDR3 region has the DNA TGTGCCAGCAGCTTAGGACAACTGAGCTCCTACGAGCAGTACTTC. Amino acids: CASSLGQLSSYEQYF.

V gene TRBV27 combines with J gene TRBJ1-1, with TRBD1 identical over 8 bases. After removal of 5 bases from V and 4 bases from J, the junction contained 18 bases not matched to a gene. CDR3 length: 18 residues. Per germline, CDR1 MNHEY and CDR2 SMNVEV (reference sequence). The CDR3 DNA sequence: TGTGCCAGCAGTCTACCCACGGCAGGGGGCATGAAAGGCACTGAAGCTTTCTTT. It specifies CASSLPTAGGMKGTEAFF.

The chain links TRBV6-1 to TRBJ1-2; D might be TRBD1 (5 bases). Germline loops: CDR1 MNHNS, CDR2 SASEGT. The CDR3 spans 14 residues. Trimming stripped 6 bases from V and 7 bases from J, with 18 bases between. The CDR3 DNA is TGTGCCAGCAGCGTATCTGCAGGGCCCTCTGGCTACACCTTC. As protein: CASSVSAGPSGYTF.

Only one count was recorded for this clone. The rearrangement links TRBV15 to TRBJ2-5, with 7 nucleotides matching TRBD1. The CDR3 totals 11 residues. Germline V CDR1 and CDR2: LNHNV, YYDKDF (reference sequence). With V trimmed by 7 bases and J by 4 bases, 0 bases remained unmatched. The CDR3 loop reads CATKGAETQYF. The CDR3 DNA is TGTGCCACCAAGGGGGCAGAGACCCAGTACTTC.

The chain uses TRBV6-6 and TRBJ1-5, with D possibly TRBD1 on 6 matching bases. The CDR3 length is 14 residues. V gave up 8 bases and J gave up 1 base, with 12 bases separating them. Germline CDR1 is MNHNY and CDR2 is SVGAGI (reference sequence). CDR3 nucleotides: TGTGCCAGCTCCCGCGGACAGAGCAATCAGCCCCAGCATTTT. Translated: CASSRGQSNQPQHF.